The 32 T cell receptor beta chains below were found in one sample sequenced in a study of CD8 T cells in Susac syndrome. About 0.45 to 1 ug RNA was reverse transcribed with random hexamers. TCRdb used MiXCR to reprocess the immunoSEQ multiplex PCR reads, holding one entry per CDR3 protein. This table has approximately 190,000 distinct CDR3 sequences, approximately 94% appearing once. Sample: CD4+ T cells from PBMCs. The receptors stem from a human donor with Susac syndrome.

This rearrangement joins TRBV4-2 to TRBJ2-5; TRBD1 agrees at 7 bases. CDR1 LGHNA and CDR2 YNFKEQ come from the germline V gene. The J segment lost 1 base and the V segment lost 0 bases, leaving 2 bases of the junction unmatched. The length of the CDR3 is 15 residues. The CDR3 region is CASSQDGTAQETQYF. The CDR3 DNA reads TGTGCCAGCAGCCAAGACGGGACAGCCCAAGAGACCCAGTACTTC.

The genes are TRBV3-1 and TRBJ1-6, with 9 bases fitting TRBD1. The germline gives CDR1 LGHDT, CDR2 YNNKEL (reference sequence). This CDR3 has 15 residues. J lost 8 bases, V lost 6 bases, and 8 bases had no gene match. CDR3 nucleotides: TGTGCCAGCAGACTGAGGACAGGGGAGTATTCACCCCTCCACTTT. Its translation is CASRLRTGEYSPLHF.

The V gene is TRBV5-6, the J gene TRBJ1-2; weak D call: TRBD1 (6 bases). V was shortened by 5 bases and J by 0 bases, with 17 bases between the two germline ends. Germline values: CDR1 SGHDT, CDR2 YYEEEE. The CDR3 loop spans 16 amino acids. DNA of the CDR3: TGTGCCAGCAGGGCCCCCCTTGGACAGACTAACTATGGCTACACCTTC. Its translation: CASRAPLGQTNYGYTF. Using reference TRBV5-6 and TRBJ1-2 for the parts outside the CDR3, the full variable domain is DAGVTQSPTHLIKTRGQQVTLRCSPKSGHDTVSWYQQALGQGPQFIFQYYEEEERQRGNFPDRFSGHQFPNYSSELNVNALLLGDSALYLCASRAPLGQTNYGYTFGSGTRLTVV.

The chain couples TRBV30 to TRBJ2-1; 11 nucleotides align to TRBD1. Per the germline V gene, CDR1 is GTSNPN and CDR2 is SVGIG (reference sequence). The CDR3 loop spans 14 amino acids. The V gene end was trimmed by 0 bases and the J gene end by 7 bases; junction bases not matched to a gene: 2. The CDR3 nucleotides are TGTGCCTGGAGTGTGGGACAGGGGGGGAATGAGCAGTTCTTC. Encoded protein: CAWSVGQGGNEQFF.

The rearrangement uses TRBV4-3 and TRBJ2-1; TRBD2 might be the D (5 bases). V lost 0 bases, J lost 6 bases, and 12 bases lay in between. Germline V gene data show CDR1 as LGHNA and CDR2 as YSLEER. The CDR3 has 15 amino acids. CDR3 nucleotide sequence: TGCGCCAGCAGCCAAGAAGGCAGAGGGTTCAATGAGCAGTTCTTC. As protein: CASSQEGRGFNEQFF.

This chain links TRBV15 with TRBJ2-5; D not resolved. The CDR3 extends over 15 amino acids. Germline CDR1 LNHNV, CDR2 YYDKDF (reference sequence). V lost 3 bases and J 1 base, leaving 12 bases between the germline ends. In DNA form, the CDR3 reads TGTGCCACCAGCAGCCCGGACGGATCCCAAGAGACCCAGTACTTC. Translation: CATSSPDGSQETQYF.

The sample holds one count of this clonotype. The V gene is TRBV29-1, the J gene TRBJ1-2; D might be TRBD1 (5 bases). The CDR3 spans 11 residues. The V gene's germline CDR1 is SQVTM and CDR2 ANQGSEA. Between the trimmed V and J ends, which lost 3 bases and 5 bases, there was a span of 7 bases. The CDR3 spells CSVDEGYGYTF. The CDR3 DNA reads TGCAGCGTTGATGAGGGGTATGGCTACACCTTC.

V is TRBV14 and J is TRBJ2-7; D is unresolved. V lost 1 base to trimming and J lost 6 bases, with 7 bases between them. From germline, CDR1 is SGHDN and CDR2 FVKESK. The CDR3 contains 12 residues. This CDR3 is CASSQVGREQYF. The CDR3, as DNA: TGTGCCAGCAGCCAAGTGGGTCGCGAGCAGTACTTC.

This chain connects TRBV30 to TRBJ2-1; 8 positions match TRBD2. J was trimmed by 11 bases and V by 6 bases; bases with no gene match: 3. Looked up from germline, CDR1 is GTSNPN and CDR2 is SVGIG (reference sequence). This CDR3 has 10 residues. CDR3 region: CACGGAKQFF. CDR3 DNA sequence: TGTGCCTGCGGGGGGGCCAAGCAGTTCTTC. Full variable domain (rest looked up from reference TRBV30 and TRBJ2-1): SQTIHQWPATLVQPVGSPLSLECTVEGTSNPNLYWYRQAAGRGLQLLFYSVGIGQISSEVPQNLSASRPQDRQFILSSKKLLLSDSGFYLCACGGAKQFFGPGTRLTVL.

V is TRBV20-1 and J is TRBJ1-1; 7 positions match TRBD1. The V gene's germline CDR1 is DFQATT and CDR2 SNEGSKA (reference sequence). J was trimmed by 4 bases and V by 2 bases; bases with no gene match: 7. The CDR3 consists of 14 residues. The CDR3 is CSARKQGRVTEAFF. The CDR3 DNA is TGCAGTGCTAGAAAACAGGGGAGGGTCACTGAAGCTTTCTTT.

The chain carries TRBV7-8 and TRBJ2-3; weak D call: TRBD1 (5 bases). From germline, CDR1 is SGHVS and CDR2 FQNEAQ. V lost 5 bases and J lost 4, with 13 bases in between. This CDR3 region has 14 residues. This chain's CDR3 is CASSTRAGSDTQYF. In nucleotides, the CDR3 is TGTGCCAGCAGCACACGAGCAGGGTCAGATACGCAGTATTTT.

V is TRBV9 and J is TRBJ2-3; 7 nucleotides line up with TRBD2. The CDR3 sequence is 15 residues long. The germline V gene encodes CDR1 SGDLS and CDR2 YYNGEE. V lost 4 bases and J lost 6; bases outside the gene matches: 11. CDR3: CASSTVAGPRDTQYF. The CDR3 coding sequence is TGTGCCAGCAGCACCGTAGCGGGCCCAAGGGATACGCAGTATTTT.

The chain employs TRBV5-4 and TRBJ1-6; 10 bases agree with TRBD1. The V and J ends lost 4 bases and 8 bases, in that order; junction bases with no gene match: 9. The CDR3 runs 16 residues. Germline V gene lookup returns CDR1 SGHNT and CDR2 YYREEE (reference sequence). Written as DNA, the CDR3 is TGTGCCAGCAGCGTAAGGGACAGGGGTGGGGATTCACCCCTCCACTTT. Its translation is CASSVRDRGGDSPLHF.

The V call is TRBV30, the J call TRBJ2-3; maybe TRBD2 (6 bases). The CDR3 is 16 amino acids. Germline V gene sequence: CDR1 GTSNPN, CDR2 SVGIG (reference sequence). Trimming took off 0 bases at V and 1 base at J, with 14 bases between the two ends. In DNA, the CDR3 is TGTGCCTGGAGTGTACGGGCGGGCGGGGGCACAGATACGCAGTATTTT. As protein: CAWSVRAGGGTDTQYF. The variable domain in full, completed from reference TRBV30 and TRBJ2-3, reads SQTIHQWPATLVQPVGSPLSLECTVEGTSNPNLYWYRQAAGRGLQLLFYSVGIGQISSEVPQNLSASRPQDRQFILSSKKLLLSDSGFYLCAWSVRAGGGTDTQYFGPGTRLTVL.

The chain's CDR3 is CAIRLLGQGSYGYTF. The CDR3 DNA reads TGTGCCATCCGACTCCTAGGACAGGGGAGCTATGGCTACACCTTC. The gene calls are TRBV6-2 or TRBV6-3 and TRBJ1-2; 9 positions match TRBD1. CDR1 and CDR2 (germline): MNHEY, SVGEGT. V trimming: 10 bases; J trimming: 4 bases; junction bases outside the gene matches: 13. The CDR3 has 15 residues.

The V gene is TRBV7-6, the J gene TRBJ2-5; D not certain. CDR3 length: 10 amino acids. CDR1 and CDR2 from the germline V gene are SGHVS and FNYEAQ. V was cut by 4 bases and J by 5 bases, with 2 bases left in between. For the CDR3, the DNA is TGTGCCAGCAGCTCCGAGACCCAGTACTTC. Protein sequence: CASSSETQYF.

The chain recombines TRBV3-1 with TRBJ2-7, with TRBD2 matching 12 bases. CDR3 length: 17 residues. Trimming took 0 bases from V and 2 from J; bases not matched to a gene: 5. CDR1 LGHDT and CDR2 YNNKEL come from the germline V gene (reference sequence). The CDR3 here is CASSQDPSGGAAYEQYF. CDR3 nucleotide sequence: TGTGCCAGCAGCCAAGATCCTAGCGGGGGGGCCGCCTACGAGCAGTACTTC.

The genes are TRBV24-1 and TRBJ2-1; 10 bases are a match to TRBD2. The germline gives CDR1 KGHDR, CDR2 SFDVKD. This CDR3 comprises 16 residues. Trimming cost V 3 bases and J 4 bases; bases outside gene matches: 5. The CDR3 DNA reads TGTGCCACCAGTGATACTAGCGGGGAGCAATACAATGAGCAGTTCTTC. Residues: CATSDTSGEQYNEQFF.

The CDR3 DNA is TGTGCCAGCAGCTTGGACGGCTATGGCTACACCTTC. This gives the protein CASSLDGYGYTF. This rearrangement joins TRBV5-6 to TRBJ1-2, with no clear D. Trimming cost V 0 bases and J 4 bases, with 4 bases left between them. The CDR3 contains 12 residues. Germline loops: CDR1 SGHDT, CDR2 YYEEEE.

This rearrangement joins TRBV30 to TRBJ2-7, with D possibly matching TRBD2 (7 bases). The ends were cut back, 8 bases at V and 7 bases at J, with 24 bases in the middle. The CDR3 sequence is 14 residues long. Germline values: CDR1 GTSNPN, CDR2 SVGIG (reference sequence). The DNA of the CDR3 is TGTGCCCGGGGGCCCCAGGGAGGGGTTGGGGAGCAGTACTTC. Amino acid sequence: CARGPQGGVGEQYF.

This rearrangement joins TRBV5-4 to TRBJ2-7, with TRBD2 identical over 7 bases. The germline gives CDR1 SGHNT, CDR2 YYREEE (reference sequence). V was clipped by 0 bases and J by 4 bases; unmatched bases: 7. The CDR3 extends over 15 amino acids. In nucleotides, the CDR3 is TGTGCCAGCAGCTTGGAGGCTAGCGGTCGTTACGAGCAGTACTTC. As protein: CASSLEASGRYEQYF.

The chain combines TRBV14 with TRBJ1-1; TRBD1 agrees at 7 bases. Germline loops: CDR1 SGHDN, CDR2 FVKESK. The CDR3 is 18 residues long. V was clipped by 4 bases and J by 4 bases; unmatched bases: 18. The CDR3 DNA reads TGTGCCAGCAGCCTCGGAACAGGGGAGGTAGTAGGTCGCACTGAAGCTTTCTTT. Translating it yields CASSLGTGEVVGRTEAFF.

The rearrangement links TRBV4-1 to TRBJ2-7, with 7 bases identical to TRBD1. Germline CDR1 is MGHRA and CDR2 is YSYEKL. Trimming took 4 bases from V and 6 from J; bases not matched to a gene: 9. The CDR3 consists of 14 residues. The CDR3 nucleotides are TGCGCCAGCAGCCTCGAGACAGGGTCTTCCGAGCAGTACTTC. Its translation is CASSLETGSSEQYF.

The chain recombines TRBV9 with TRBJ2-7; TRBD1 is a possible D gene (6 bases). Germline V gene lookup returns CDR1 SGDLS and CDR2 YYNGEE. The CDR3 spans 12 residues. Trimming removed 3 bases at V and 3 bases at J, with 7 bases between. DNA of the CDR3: TGTGCCAGCAGCGCGGACAGCTACGAGCAGTACTTC. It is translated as CASSADSYEQYF.

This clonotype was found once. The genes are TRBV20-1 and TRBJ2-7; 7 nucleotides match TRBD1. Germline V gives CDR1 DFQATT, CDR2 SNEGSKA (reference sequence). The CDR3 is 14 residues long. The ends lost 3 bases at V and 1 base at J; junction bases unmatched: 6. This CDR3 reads CSASTPGQSYEQYF. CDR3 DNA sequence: TGCAGTGCTAGCACCCCGGGACAGTCCTACGAGCAGTACTTC.

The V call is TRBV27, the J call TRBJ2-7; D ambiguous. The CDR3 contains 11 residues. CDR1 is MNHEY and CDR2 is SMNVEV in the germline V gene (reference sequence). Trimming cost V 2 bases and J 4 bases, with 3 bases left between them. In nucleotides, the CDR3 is TGTGCCAGCAGTTTAAAATACGAGCAGTACTTC. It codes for CASSLKYEQYF.

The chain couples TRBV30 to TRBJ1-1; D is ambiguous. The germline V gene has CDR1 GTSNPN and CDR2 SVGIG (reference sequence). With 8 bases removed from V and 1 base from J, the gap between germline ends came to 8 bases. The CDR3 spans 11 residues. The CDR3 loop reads CAQRGNTEAFF. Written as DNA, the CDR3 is TGTGCCCAAAGAGGGAACACTGAAGCTTTCTTT.

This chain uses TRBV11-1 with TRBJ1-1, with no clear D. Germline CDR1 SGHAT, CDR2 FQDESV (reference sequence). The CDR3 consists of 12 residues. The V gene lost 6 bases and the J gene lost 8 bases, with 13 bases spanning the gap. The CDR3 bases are TGTGCCAGCAGTGCCAACAGTTACGAAGCTTTCTTT. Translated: CASSANSYEAFF.

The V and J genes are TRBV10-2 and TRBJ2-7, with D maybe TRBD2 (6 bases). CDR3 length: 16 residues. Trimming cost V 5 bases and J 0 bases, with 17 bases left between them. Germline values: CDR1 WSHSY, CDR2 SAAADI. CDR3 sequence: CASSRRADSVSYEQYF. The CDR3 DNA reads TGCGCCAGCAGTCGGAGGGCAGACAGTGTCTCCTACGAGCAGTACTTC.

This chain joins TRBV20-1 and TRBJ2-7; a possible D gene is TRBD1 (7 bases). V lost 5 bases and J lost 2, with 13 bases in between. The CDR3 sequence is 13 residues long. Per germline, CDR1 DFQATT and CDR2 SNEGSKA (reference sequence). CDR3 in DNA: TGCAGTGCTCGCAGGGGGGTAGCCTACGAGCAGTACTTC. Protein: CSARRGVAYEQYF.

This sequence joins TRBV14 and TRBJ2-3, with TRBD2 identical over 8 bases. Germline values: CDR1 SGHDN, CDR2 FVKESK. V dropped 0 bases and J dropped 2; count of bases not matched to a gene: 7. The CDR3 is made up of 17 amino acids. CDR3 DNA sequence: TGTGCCAGCAGCCAAGACTGGGGCGGGGGGCACACAGATACGCAGTATTTT. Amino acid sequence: CASSQDWGGGHTDTQYF.

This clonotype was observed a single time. This CDR3 reads CSARDNRGIVNGYTF. In DNA, the CDR3 is TGCAGTGCTAGAGATAATCGGGGCATTGTTAATGGCTACACCTTC. The chain combines TRBV20-1 with TRBJ1-2; D is perhaps TRBD1 (5 bases). The germline V gene has CDR1 DFQATT and CDR2 SNEGSKA (reference sequence). This CDR3 has 15 amino acids. Trimming cost V 0 bases and J 6 bases, with 17 bases left between them.